The 29 T cell receptor beta chains below were found in one sample sequenced in a study of blood T cell repertoires in COVID-19. The table came from immunoSEQ multiplex PCR; TCRdb's copy has only in-frame clones and leaves some out. The sample carries roughly 150,000 clones, under 90% recorded once. Sequenced: peripheral blood. The receptors here all came from a woman of 80 years or more with acute or convalescent COVID-19.

The gene calls are TRBV6-6 and TRBJ1-5, with D maybe TRBD1 (5 bases). The germline CDR1 and CDR2 sequences are MNHNY and SVGAGI (reference sequence). The ends were cut back, 8 bases at V and 6 bases at J, with 14 bases in the middle. CDR3 length equals 13 residues. In DNA form, the CDR3 reads TGTGCCAGCTTTGGAAGGGGTACTCAGCCCCAGCATTTT. Protein sequence: CASFGRGTQPQHF.

The count of this clone is one. The gene calls are TRBV19 and TRBJ1-1; D is uncertain. The V end was cut by 0 bases, the J end by 4 bases, with 6 bases between. The germline V gene has CDR1 LNHDA and CDR2 SQIVND (reference sequence). This CDR3 is 13 amino acids long. The chain's CDR3 is CASSIETPTEAFF. CDR3 in DNA: TGTGCCAGTAGTATAGAAACTCCCACTGAAGCTTTCTTT.

This clone was recorded a few times. The rearrangement uses TRBV7-3 and TRBJ2-6, with TRBD1 identical over 10 bases. With V trimmed by 5 bases and J by 0 bases, 7 bases remained unmatched. This CDR3 has 18 residues. CDR1 SGHTA and CDR2 FQGTGA come from the germline V gene. The CDR3 here is CASSHPGQGNSGANVLTF. The CDR3, as DNA: TGTGCCAGCAGCCACCCGGGACAGGGGAACTCTGGGGCCAACGTCCTGACTTTC.

The chain employs TRBV2 and TRBJ2-3; possibly TRBD1 for D (5 bases). V lost 4 bases, J lost 4 bases, and 12 bases lay in between. Germline V gene sequence: CDR1 SNHLY, CDR2 FYNNEI. This CDR3 is 14 amino acids long. CDR3 coding DNA: TGTGCCAGCAGTGTGCAGGGCCCGGCAGATACGCAGTATTTT. Its protein product is CASSVQGPADTQYF.

The rearrangement joins TRBV29-1 to TRBJ2-1; 8 bases match TRBD1. The ends lost 5 bases at V and 10 bases at J; junction bases unmatched: 7. This CDR3 contains 12 residues. Germline V lookup: CDR1 SQVTM, CDR2 ANQGSEA. The CDR3 spells CSVRTGPREQFF. DNA for the CDR3: TGCAGCGTTCGGACAGGGCCACGGGAGCAGTTCTTC.

The V gene is TRBV6-2 or TRBV6-3, the J gene TRBJ2-3, with TRBD2 identical over 8 bases. Trimming at V came to 0 bases and at J to 1 base, leaving 3 bases not matched to a gene. CDR1 is MNHEY and CDR2 is SVGEGT in the germline V gene. There are 16 residues in the CDR3. The CDR3: CASSYSATSGTDTQYF. CDR3 DNA: TGTGCCAGCAGTTACTCAGCGACTAGCGGCACAGATACGCAGTATTTT.

This clone occurred once. The J gene is TRBJ1-1, the V gene TRBV4-3; D is ambiguous. The germline V gene has CDR1 LGHNA and CDR2 YSLEER. This CDR3 spans 15 amino acids. The ends were cut back, 0 bases at V and 1 base at J, with 9 bases in the middle. CDR3 amino acids: CASSQDMETNTEAFF. The CDR3 DNA reads TGCGCCAGCAGCCAAGACATGGAGACGAACACTGAAGCTTTCTTT.

The chain is built from TRBV7-2 and TRBJ2-7, with D unclear. V was clipped by 5 bases and J by 6 bases, with 11 bases between them. Germline V CDR1 and CDR2: SGHTA, FQGNSA. The CDR3 is 12 amino acids. The CDR3 DNA reads as TGTGCCAGCAGCCGCCCGGGTTTCGAGCAGTACTTC. It yields the protein CASSRPGFEQYF.

This chain links TRBV7-2 with TRBJ2-1, with 13 bases aligning to TRBD2. Trimming removed 5 bases from V and 7 bases from J; junction bases left unmatched: 8. Germline CDR1 is SGHTA and CDR2 is FQGNSA. This CDR3 has 16 amino acids. In DNA form, the CDR3 reads TGTGCCAGCAGCCCGAGGACTAGCGGGAGCTATAATGAGCAGTTCTTC. It specifies CASSPRTSGSYNEQFF. The entire variable domain, with the rest obtained from reference TRBV7-2 and TRBJ2-1, is as follows: GAGVSQSPSNKVTEKGKDVELRCDPISGHTALYWYRQSLGQGLEFLIYFQGNSAPDKSGLPSDRFSAERTGGSVSTLTIQRTQQEDSAVYLCASSPRTSGSYNEQFFGPGTRLTVL.

The chain uses TRBV5-1 and TRBJ1-1, with a possible D match to TRBD1 (6 bases). Trimming removed 3 bases from V and 3 bases from J, with 12 bases in between. Germline CDR1 reads SGHRS; CDR2 reads YFSETQ. CDR3 size: 14 residues. The CDR3 sequence is CASSWGQGDTEAFF. The CDR3 bases are TGCGCCAGCAGCTGGGGGCAGGGAGACACTGAAGCTTTCTTT. The full variable domain, with the rest looked up from reference TRBV5-1 and TRBJ1-1, is KAGVTQTPRYLIKTRGQQVTLSCSPISGHRSVSWYQQTPGQGLQFLFEYFSETQRNKGNFPGRFSGRQFSNSRSEMNVSTLELGDSALYLCASSWGQGDTEAFFGQGTRLTVV.

The chain employs TRBV6-5 and TRBJ2-2; 9 bases map to TRBD1. This CDR3 comprises 15 residues. Germline V lookup: CDR1 MNHEY, CDR2 SVGAGI. The J segment lost 2 bases and the V segment lost 6 bases, leaving 4 bases of the junction unmatched. The CDR3 DNA reads as TGTGCCAGCAGAGTGGACAGGGGCAACACCGGGGAGCTGTTTTTT. Translated: CASRVDRGNTGELFF.

CDR3 residues: CASSILRAGGTDTQYF. CDR3 nucleotide sequence: TGTGCCAGTAGTATCCTGAGAGCGGGGGGTACAGATACGCAGTATTTT. This chain joins TRBV19 and TRBJ2-3; 9 nucleotides agree with TRBD2. The CDR3 spans 16 residues. CDR1 is LNHDA, CDR2 SQIVND, per germline (reference sequence). Trimming removed 3 bases from V and 3 bases from J; junction bases left unmatched: 7. Full variable domain (missing parts from reference TRBV19 and TRBJ2-3): DGGITQSPKYLFRKEGQNVTLSCEQNLNHDAMYWYRQDPGQGLRLIYYSQIVNDFQKGDIAEGYSVSREKKESFPLTVTSAQKNPTAFYLCASSILRAGGTDTQYFGPGTRLTVL.

The CDR3 region is CASSLSGTVNTEAFF. As DNA, the CDR3 is TGTGCCAGTAGTTTGTCCGGGACAGTGAACACTGAAGCTTTCTTT. The chain recombines TRBV19 with TRBJ1-1; 7 bases are shared with TRBD1. The germline CDR1 and CDR2 sequences are LNHDA and SQIVND (reference sequence). The trim removed 5 bases at V and 0 bases at J, leaving 6 bases unmatched. The CDR3 has 15 residues.

V usage is TRBV7-2 and J usage is TRBJ1-4; 8 nucleotides line up with TRBD1. There are 15 residues in the CDR3. V shed 1 base, J shed 3 bases, and the junction held 1 base outside the gene matches. The germline V gene has CDR1 SGHTA and CDR2 FQGNSA. The CDR3 loop reads CASSLDRGANEKLFF. The CDR3 DNA reads TGTGCCAGCAGCTTAGACAGGGGGGCTAATGAAAAACTGTTTTTT.

The CDR3 here is CASSVYGGRGDTQYF. CDR3 DNA: TGTGCCAGCAGCGTTTACGGGGGGCGAGGGGATACGCAGTATTTT. The chain links TRBV9 to TRBJ2-3; tentatively, D is TRBD2 (7 bases). V lost 2 bases and J lost 6, with 16 bases in between. Germline lookup yields CDR1 SGDLS and CDR2 YYNGEE. The CDR3 loop spans 15 amino acids.

The CDR3 sequence: CASSPDRSSYNEQFF. The CDR3 nucleotides are TGTGCCAGCAGCCCGGACAGGAGCTCCTACAATGAGCAGTTCTTC. The chain recombines TRBV7-2 with TRBJ2-1, with 7 bases fitting TRBD1. CDR1 is SGHTA, CDR2 FQGNSA, per germline. The CDR3 is made up of 15 amino acids. V lost 5 bases to trimming and J lost 0 bases; unmatched junction nucleotides: 4. Complete variable domain (other parts from reference TRBV7-2 and TRBJ2-1): GAGVSQSPSNKVTEKGKDVELRCDPISGHTALYWYRQSLGQGLEFLIYFQGNSAPDKSGLPSDRFSAERTGGSVSTLTIQRTQQEDSAVYLCASSPDRSSYNEQFFGPGTRLTVL.

The chain joins TRBV29-1 to TRBJ1-4, with D possibly matching TRBD1 (6 bases). The V end lost 5 bases, the J end lost 6 bases, and 13 bases lay between the germline ends. Per the germline V gene, CDR1 is SQVTM and CDR2 is ANQGSEA. This CDR3 comprises 13 residues. The CDR3: CSVIRGGDEKLFF. CDR3 nucleotide sequence: TGCAGCGTTATTCGCGGGGGCGATGAAAAACTGTTTTTT.

The rearrangement links TRBV27 to TRBJ2-2, with D perhaps matching TRBD2 (7 bases). Germline V gene data show CDR1 as MNHEY and CDR2 as SMNVEV (reference sequence). The CDR3 has 17 amino acids. V lost 5 bases to trimming and J lost 5 bases, with 21 bases between them. The CDR3 DNA sequence: TGTGCCAGCAGTGCCTACGGAAGGGGGGGTCGGACCGGGGAGCTGTTTTTT. Translating gives CASSAYGRGGRTGELFF.

This chain connects TRBV6-5 to TRBJ1-1; no definite D call. The CDR3 sequence is 14 residues long. The V end was cut by 5 bases, the J end by 0 bases, with 10 bases between. The germline V gene has CDR1 MNHEY and CDR2 SVGAGI. As DNA, the CDR3 is TGTGCCAGCAGTCCGCCCGAGATGAACACTGAAGCTTTCTTT. Its protein product is CASSPPEMNTEAFF.

CDR3 residues: CASSLSTEGTHEQYF. The CDR3 nucleotides read TGTGCCAGCAGCTTATCGACGGAGGGGACCCACGAGCAGTACTTC. The V call is TRBV7-2, the J call TRBJ2-7; perhaps TRBD2 as D (6 bases). Germline assignment: CDR1 SGHTA and CDR2 FQGNSA. Trimming removed 2 bases at V and 5 bases at J, with 16 bases between. The length of the CDR3 is 15 residues.

This chain links TRBV5-1 with TRBJ1-2; the D gene is possibly TRBD1 (6 bases). Per the germline V gene, CDR1 is SGHRS and CDR2 is YFSETQ. The V gene lost 1 base and the J gene lost 8 bases, with 21 bases spanning the gap. This CDR3 contains 16 residues. CDR3 nucleotides: TGCGCCAGCAGCTTGTCTCCCCACAACAGGGTGAACGGCTACACCTTC. It yields the protein CASSLSPHNRVNGYTF.

This rearrangement joins TRBV7-2 to TRBJ1-4; D is unresolved. Germline V gene data show CDR1 as SGHTA and CDR2 as FQGNSA. The CDR3 has 15 amino acids. V lost 3 bases, J lost 4 bases, and 12 bases lay in between. CDR3 nucleotides: TGTGCCAGCAGCTTGTTTCCAGGAAGTAATGAAAAACTGTTTTTT. Residues: CASSLFPGSNEKLFF.

The V gene is TRBV28, the J gene TRBJ1-2; no clear D. V was shortened by 3 bases and J by 5 bases, with 13 bases between the two germline ends. This CDR3 region has 14 residues. CDR1 is MDHEN and CDR2 is SYDVKM in the germline V gene. The CDR3 nucleotides read TGTGCCAGCAGTTTGGAGGGTATTAGATATGGCTACACCTTC. Encoded protein: CASSLEGIRYGYTF.

The chain is built from TRBV6-5 and TRBJ2-3; D not certain. The CDR3 totals 11 residues. Germline V gives CDR1 MNHEY, CDR2 SVGAGI. Trimming pared 8 bases from V and 2 bases from J, leaving 5 bases between. The CDR3 region is CASADTDTQYF. CDR3 DNA sequence: TGTGCCAGCGCGGACACAGATACGCAGTATTTT.

J is TRBJ2-5 and V is TRBV5-1; D not certain. Per germline, CDR1 SGHRS and CDR2 YFSETQ. CDR3 length equals 14 residues. V lost 2 bases and J 2 bases, leaving 10 bases between the germline ends. Here the CDR3 reads CASSFVSAQETQYF. CDR3 sequence (DNA): TGCGCCAGCAGCTTTGTTAGTGCACAAGAGACCCAGTACTTC. The full variable domain, its missing parts supplied by reference TRBV5-1 and TRBJ2-5, is KAGVTQTPRYLIKTRGQQVTLSCSPISGHRSVSWYQQTPGQGLQFLFEYFSETQRNKGNFPGRFSGRQFSNSRSEMNVSTLELGDSALYLCASSFVSAQETQYFGPGTRLLVL.

This chain uses TRBV7-3 with TRBJ2-3, with D possibly being TRBD2 (7 bases). The CDR3 runs 15 residues. V lost 4 bases, J lost 5 bases, and 16 bases lay in between. Germline lookup yields CDR1 SGHTA and CDR2 FQGTGA. The CDR3 bases are TGTGCCAGCAGCTCCCATGGCGGGGGCGGAGATACGCAGTATTTT. It encodes CASSSHGGGGDTQYF.

This clone is medium-sized. The chain recombines TRBV28 with TRBJ1-2; 8 bases match TRBD1. This CDR3 region has 15 residues. Looked up from germline, CDR1 is MDHEN and CDR2 is SYDVKM. V shed 5 bases, J shed 4 bases, and the junction held 9 bases outside the gene matches. CDR3 loop: CASSPDRDLLYGYTF. CDR3 bases: TGTGCCAGCAGTCCGGACAGGGACTTACTCTATGGCTACACCTTC.

V and J are TRBV5-1 and TRBJ2-3; 7 positions agree with TRBD2. The CDR3 totals 16 residues. Trimming at V came to 2 bases and at J to 0 bases, leaving 6 bases not matched to a gene. The germline V gene encodes CDR1 SGHRS and CDR2 YFSETQ. This CDR3 is CASSFPSGGSTDTQYF. The CDR3 DNA reads as TGCGCCAGCAGCTTCCCCTCGGGGGGAAGCACAGATACGCAGTATTTT.

On this clone: One junction end disagrees with the germline gene, perhaps due to a read error. Other DNA sequences of this sample code for an identical CDR3. CDR3 sequence reads: CASSSAGNEQYF. Written as DNA, the CDR3 is TGTGCCAGCAGTTCCGCAGGGAACGAGCAGTACTTT. J is TRBJ2-7 and V is TRBV27, with D perhaps TRBD1 (5 bases). Germline CDR1 MNHEY, CDR2 SMNVEV (reference sequence). The CDR3 extends over 12 amino acids.